This T cell receptor beta chain was captured by sequencing in a study of cytomegalovirus exposure and HLA in healthy donors. Overall study results and limits: A later analysis found that most CMV-associated TCR beta chains appeared HLA-restricted. As a later analysis showed, a missense DCLRE1C variant was linked to trimming of TCR beta V- and J-genes. Cytomegalovirus-associated status was assigned to about 180 TCR beta chains.

Of note for this clone: Its cognate antigen is unknown.

This CDR3 comprises 13 residues. V was cut by 0 bases and J by 4 bases, with 7 bases left in between. Germline values: CDR1 GTSNPN, CDR2 SVGIG (reference sequence). The PCR had 60 Vbeta and 13 Jbeta primers. Some clones are missing from TCRdb's copy, which holds only in-frame ones; the method was immunoSEQ multiplex PCR. The sample includes some 120,000 clones, roughly 73% of them seen just once. This chain connects TRBV30 to TRBJ1-5; D not resolved. The receptor was derived from a man between 60 and 75 years old in good health and CMV-seropositive. Sequencing input: PBMCs. The CDR3 sequence is CAWSVLSNQPQHF. In DNA form, the CDR3 reads TGTGCCTGGAGTGTACTTTCGAATCAGCCCCAGCATTTT.